What follows are 18 T cell receptor beta chains derived from one specimen sequenced in a study of blood T cells in healthy people across ages. Combining a sample-barcoded 5' primer with a J-beta primer mix, a second PCR ran for 7 to 11 cycles. A single record per CDR3 protein comes from TCRdb applying MiXCR to the 5' RACE reads. Altogether 1.5 million to 2 million distinct CDR3 sequences are present, 34% being singletons, with the ten largest covering approximately 10%. The sample taken for sequencing was blood. These TCRs come from a woman aged 25-40 years in good health.

This chain joins TRBV24-1 and TRBJ2-3; TRBD2 aligns across 9 bases. Germline-derived CDR1 and CDR2 are KGHDR and SFDVKD. This CDR3 comprises 15 residues. J was trimmed by 2 bases and V by 8 bases; bases with no gene match: 7. This CDR3 reads CATMTSGGITDTQYF. CDR3 in DNA: TGTGCCACCATGACTAGCGGTGGGATCACAGATACGCAGTATTTT.

The rearrangement uses TRBV5-1 and TRBJ1-1; D gene ambiguous. The CDR3 is 14 residues long. V was trimmed by 4 bases and J by 3 bases, leaving 13 bases between them. Germline CDR1 and CDR2: SGHRS and YFSETQ. The CDR3 sequence is CASSLSGSYTEAFF. The CDR3 nucleotides are TGCGCCAGCAGCCTCTCAGGCAGTTACACTGAAGCTTTCTTT.

This clonotype was counted a few times. V usage is TRBV12-3 or TRBV12-4 and J usage is TRBJ2-7; TRBD1 or TRBD2 may be the D gene (6 bases each). Between the trimmed V and J ends, which lost 6 bases and 6 bases, there was a span of 21 bases. The CDR3 has 15 amino acids. The CDR3 sequence: CASRGAWGASGEQYF. The CDR3 DNA follows: TGTGCCAGCAGGGGGGCCTGGGGGGCCTCTGGCGAGCAGTACTTC.

This clonotype was detected ten times or more. The chain uses TRBV7-8 and TRBJ2-1, with 9 positions matching TRBD2. Germline assignment: CDR1 SGHVS and CDR2 FQNEAQ. V shed 2 bases, J shed 6 bases, and the junction held 5 bases outside the gene matches. The CDR3 extends over 15 amino acids. CDR3 bases: TGTGCCAGCAGCTTACCGGGACTAGCCGCCAATGAGCAGTTCTTC. This sequence encodes CASSLPGLAANEQFF.

This clonotype was observed a few times. Germline is not matched at one junction end, which may reflect a read error. The chain has TRBV9 and TRBJ2-1; TRBD1 is a possible D gene (5 bases). The CDR3 consists of 14 residues. CDR1 is SGDLS and CDR2 is YYNGEE in the germline V gene. DNA of the CDR3: TGTGCTAGCAGCGTAGGGGCTAAGGGGAATGAGCAGTTCTTC. Residues: CASSVGAKGNEQFF.

This chain joins TRBV4-3 and TRBJ1-1, with D maybe TRBD1 (5 bases). V lost 0 bases and J 1 base, leaving 9 bases between the germline ends. The CDR3 is 15 amino acids. CDR1 LGHNA and CDR2 YSLEER come from the germline V gene. In DNA, the CDR3 is TGCGCCAGCAGCCAAGATGTGACAGCGAACACTGAAGCTTTCTTT. Protein sequence: CASSQDVTANTEAFF.

This chain connects TRBV20-1 to TRBJ2-5; 13 nucleotides line up with TRBD2. The trim removed 6 bases at V and 1 base at J, leaving 8 bases unmatched. In germline, CDR1 is DFQATT, CDR2 SNEGSKA (reference sequence). The CDR3 has 16 amino acids. In nucleotides, the CDR3 is TGCAGTGCAAAACCGGGACTAGCGGGGATCCAAGAGACCCAGTACTTC. This encodes CSAKPGLAGIQETQYF.

This chain joins TRBV6-1 and TRBJ2-5; 7 bases match TRBD1. The J call may be incorrect, as the DNA end agrees better with TRBJ2-7. Germline V lookup: CDR1 MNHNS, CDR2 SASEGT. The CDR3 contains 14 residues. CDR3 sequence reads: CASRSRTGVYEQYF. The DNA for the CDR3 is TGTGCCAGCAGAAGCCGGACAGGAGTTTACGAGCAGTACTTC.

This chain links TRBV10-3 with TRBJ1-1; D might be TRBD1 (5 bases). The V gene lost 6 bases and the J gene lost 1 base, with 12 bases spanning the gap. The germline V gene encodes CDR1 ENHRY and CDR2 SYGVKD. The CDR3 has 14 amino acids. CDR3: CAIRAGRPNTEAFF. For the CDR3, the DNA is TGTGCCATCAGGGCGGGACGGCCGAACACTGAAGCTTTCTTT.

The chain recombines TRBV20-1 with TRBJ2-3; maybe TRBD2 (6 bases). V was cut by 6 bases and J by 0 bases, with 13 bases left in between. The V gene's germline CDR1 is DFQATT and CDR2 SNEGSKA (reference sequence). This CDR3 is 14 amino acids long. The CDR3 DNA is TGCAGTGCCGGGAGCTTTAGGAGCACAGATACGCAGTATTTT. Translation gives CSAGSFRSTDTQYF.

This clonotype came up a few times. The chain links TRBV7-9 to TRBJ2-6, with D maybe TRBD2 (6 bases). Germline-derived CDR1 and CDR2 are SEHNR and FQNEAQ (reference sequence). There are 18 residues in the CDR3. V lost 3 bases and J 4 bases, leaving 19 bases between the germline ends. For the CDR3, the DNA is TGTGCCAGCAGCTTCCGGACGGGGGATTACCTCGGGGCCAACGTCCTGACTTTC. This encodes CASSFRTGDYLGANVLTF. Full variable domain (outside the CDR3, taken from reference TRBV7-9 and TRBJ2-6): DTGVSQNPRHKITKRGQNVTFRCDPISEHNRLYWYRQTLGQGPEFLTYFQNEAQLEKSRLLSDRFSAERPKGSFSTLEIQRTEQGDSAMYLCASSFRTGDYLGANVLTFGAGSRLTVL.

J is TRBJ2-7 and V is TRBV20-1; D gene unclear. V was shortened by 1 base and J by 3 bases, with 10 bases between the two germline ends. Per germline, CDR1 DFQATT and CDR2 SNEGSKA (reference sequence). The CDR3 is made up of 13 amino acids. This CDR3 reads CSARAVANYEQYF. CDR3 bases: TGCAGTGCTAGAGCCGTGGCCAACTACGAGCAGTACTTC.

Comment on this clonotype: A read error may be the cause here, since a much bigger clone is one base away. The V and J genes are TRBV4-2 and TRBJ2-7; D possibly corresponds to TRBD1 (6 bases). CDR1 LGHNA and CDR2 YNFKEQ come from the germline V gene. CDR3 length: 14 residues. The CDR3 sequence is CASSQARGSYGQYF. The CDR3 DNA sequence: TGTGCCAGCAGCCAAGCCAGGGGTAGCTACGGGCAGTACTTC.

This clonotype was counted only a few times. This sequence joins TRBV20-1 and TRBJ2-3; 9 bases fit TRBD2. The trim removed 2 bases at V and 2 bases at J, leaving 8 bases unmatched. The CDR3 contains 16 residues. Germline V gene lookup returns CDR1 DFQATT and CDR2 SNEGSKA (reference sequence). CDR3 DNA: TGCAGTGCTAGACGAGGAGCGGGGGGCTCCACAGATACGCAGTATTTT. The encoded protein is CSARRGAGGSTDTQYF.

A few counts support this clonotype. In nucleotides, the CDR3 is TGTGCCAGCAAGGAGGGGACTAGCACAGATACGCAGTATTTT. Translated, it gives CASKEGTSTDTQYF. The V call is TRBV2, the J call TRBJ2-3, with a weak D call TRBD2 (6 bases). V shed 7 bases and J shed 0 bases, with 11 bases lying between them. Germline loops: CDR1 SNHLY, CDR2 FYNNEI. The CDR3 is made up of 14 amino acids.

Comments on this clonotype: A much larger clonotype is one base distant, so this may be a read error. The chain employs TRBV20-1 and TRBJ2-5; D unclear. The CDR3 is made up of 14 amino acids. The V end was cut by 3 bases, the J end by 4 bases, with 15 bases between. Per the germline V gene, CDR1 is DFQATT and CDR2 is SNEGSKA (reference sequence). CDR3 region: CSARPNDLPETQYF. The CDR3, as DNA: TGCAGTGCTAGGCCTAACGATCTCCCAGAGACCCAGTACTTC.

CDR3 protein: CASSTGQTEAHEQYF. CDR3 nucleotides: TGTGCCAGCTCGACAGGACAGACCGAAGCCCACGAGCAGTACTTC. J is TRBJ2-7 and V is TRBV18; TRBD1 might be the D (6 bases). Germline CDR1 and CDR2: KGHSH and LQKENI. V was cut by 6 bases and J by 5 bases, with 20 bases left in between. This CDR3 has 15 residues.

The rearrangement uses TRBV24-1 and TRBJ2-1, with TRBD1 matching 11 bases. Trimming took 10 bases from V and 5 from J; bases not matched to a gene: 12. There are 16 residues in the CDR3. CDR1 and CDR2 from the germline V gene are KGHDR and SFDVKD. The CDR3, as DNA: TGTGCCACAGGTGCGACCGGGACAGGGGGGGACAATGAGCAGTTCTTC. Translation gives CATGATGTGGDNEQFF.